This T cell receptor beta chain emerged from a study of monozygotic twins with inflammatory bowel disease. Note on this clonotype: The antigen is undetermined.

Germline V CDR1 and CDR2: MNHEY, SVGAGI. CDR3 length: 14 amino acids. An amount of approximately 3,500 ng of total RNA was used for each TCR library. Using the 5' RACE reads, TCRdb records one entry per CDR3 protein without DNA. Its clone listing holds more than 95,000 distinct CDR3 sequences. Notes on the study in general: Repertoire similarity was not found to differ between concordant and discordant twins, possibly from limited power.

This chain links TRBV6-5 with TRBJ2-1; TCRdb names TRBD2, which stays unverified in the absence of DNA. The sequence came from a human donor with ulcerative colitis or Crohn's disease, or a healthy co-twin of an affected twin (not recorded which). Sequenced input: blood. CDR3: CASMFAGGYNEQFF.